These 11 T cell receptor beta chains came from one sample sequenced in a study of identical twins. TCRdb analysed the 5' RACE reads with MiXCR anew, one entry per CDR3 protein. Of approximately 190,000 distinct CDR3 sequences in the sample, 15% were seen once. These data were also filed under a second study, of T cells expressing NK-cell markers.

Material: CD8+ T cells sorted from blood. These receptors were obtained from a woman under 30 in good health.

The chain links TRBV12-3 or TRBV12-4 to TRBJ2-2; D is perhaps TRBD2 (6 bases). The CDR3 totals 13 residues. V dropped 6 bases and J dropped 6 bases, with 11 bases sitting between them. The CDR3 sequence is CASRGLDPGELFF. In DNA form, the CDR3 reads TGTGCCAGCAGGGGACTGGACCCCGGGGAGCTGTTTTTT.

CDR3 nucleotides: TGTGCCAGCAGACCGGTGGGAGAGACCCAGTACTTC. Translated: CASRPVGETQYF. This sequence joins TRBV2 and TRBJ2-5; D gene unclear. This CDR3 contains 12 residues. Trimming left V 6 bases short and J 4 bases short, with 9 bases between. Per the germline V gene, CDR1 is SNHLY and CDR2 is FYNNEI.

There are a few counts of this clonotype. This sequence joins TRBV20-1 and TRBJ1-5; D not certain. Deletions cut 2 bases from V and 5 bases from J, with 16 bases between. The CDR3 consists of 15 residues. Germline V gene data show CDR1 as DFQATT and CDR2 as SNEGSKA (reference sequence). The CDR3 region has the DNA TGCAGTGCTAGACTCCAAGGGCTAACTTATCAGCCCCAGCATTTT. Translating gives CSARLQGLTYQPQHF.

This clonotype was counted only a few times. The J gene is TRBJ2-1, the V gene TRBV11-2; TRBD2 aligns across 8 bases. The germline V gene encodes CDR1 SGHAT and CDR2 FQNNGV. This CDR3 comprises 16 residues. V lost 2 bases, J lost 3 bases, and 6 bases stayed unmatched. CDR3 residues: CASSLIAGGDYNEQFF. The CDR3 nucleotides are TGTGCCAGCAGCTTAATTGCGGGGGGCGACTACAATGAGCAGTTCTTC.

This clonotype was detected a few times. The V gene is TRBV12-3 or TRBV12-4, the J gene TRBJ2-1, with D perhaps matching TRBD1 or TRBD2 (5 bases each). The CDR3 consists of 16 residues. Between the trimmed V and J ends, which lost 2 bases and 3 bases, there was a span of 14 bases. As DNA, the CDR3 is TGTGCCAGCAGTTTAAGGGACCATAAGATCTACAATGAGCAGTTCTTC. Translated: CASSLRDHKIYNEQFF.

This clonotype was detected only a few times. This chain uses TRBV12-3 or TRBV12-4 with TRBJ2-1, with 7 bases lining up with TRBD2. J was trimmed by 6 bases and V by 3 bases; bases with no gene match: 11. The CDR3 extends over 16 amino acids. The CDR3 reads CASSFPTSELTNEQFF. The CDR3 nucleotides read TGTGCCAGCAGTTTTCCCACTAGCGAGCTTACCAATGAGCAGTTCTTC.

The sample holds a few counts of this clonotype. For the CDR3, the DNA is TGTGCCAGCAGTTTTGTGGACGGGCCCCAGCATTTT. Residues: CASSFVDGPQHF. The chain recombines TRBV12-3 or TRBV12-4 with TRBJ1-5; D is ambiguous. V lost 3 bases and J 9 bases, leaving 9 bases between the germline ends. CDR3 length: 12 residues.

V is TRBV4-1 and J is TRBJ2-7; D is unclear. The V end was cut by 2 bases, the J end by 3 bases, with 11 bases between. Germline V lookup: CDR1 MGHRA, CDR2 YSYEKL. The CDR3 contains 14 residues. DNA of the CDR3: TGCGCCAGCAGCCAAAGATTAGGGTACTACGAGCAGTACTTC. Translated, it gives CASSQRLGYYEQYF.

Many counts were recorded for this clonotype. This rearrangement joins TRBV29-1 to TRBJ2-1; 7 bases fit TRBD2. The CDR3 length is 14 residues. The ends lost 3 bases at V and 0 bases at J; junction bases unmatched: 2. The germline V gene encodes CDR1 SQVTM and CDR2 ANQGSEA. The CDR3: CSVDGGSSYNEQFF. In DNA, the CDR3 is TGCAGCGTTGACGGCGGGAGCTCCTACAATGAGCAGTTCTTC.

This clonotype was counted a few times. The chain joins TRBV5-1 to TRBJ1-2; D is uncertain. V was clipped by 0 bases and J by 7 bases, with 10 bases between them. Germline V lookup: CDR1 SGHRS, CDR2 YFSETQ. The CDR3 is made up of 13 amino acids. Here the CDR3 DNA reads TGCGCCAGCAGCTTGGCCGGAAGTCCTGGCTACACCTTC. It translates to CASSLAGSPGYTF.

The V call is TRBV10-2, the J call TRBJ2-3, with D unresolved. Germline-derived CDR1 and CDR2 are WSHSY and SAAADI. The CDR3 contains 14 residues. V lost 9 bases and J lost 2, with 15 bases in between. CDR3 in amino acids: CARAPTPFTDTQYF. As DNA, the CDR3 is TGCGCCAGAGCCCCCACCCCGTTCACAGATACGCAGTATTTT.